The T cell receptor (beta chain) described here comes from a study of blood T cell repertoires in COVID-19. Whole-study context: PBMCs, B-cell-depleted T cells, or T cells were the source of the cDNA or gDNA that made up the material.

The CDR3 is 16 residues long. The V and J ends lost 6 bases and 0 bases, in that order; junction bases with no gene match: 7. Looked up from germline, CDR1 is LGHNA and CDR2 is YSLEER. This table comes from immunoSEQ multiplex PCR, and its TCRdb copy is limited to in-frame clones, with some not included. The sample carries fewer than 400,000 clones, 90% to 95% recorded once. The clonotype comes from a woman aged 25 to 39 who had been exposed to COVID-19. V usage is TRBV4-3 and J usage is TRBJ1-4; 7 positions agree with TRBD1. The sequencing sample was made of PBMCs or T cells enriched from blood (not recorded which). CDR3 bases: TGCGCCAGCAGTCGACAAGGGGGCGCAACTAATGAAAAACTGTTTTTT. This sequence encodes CASSRQGGATNEKLFF.